This TCR beta chain was identified during a study of long-term antiretroviral therapy in people with HIV (dated by TCRdb to about 2022). Context from the whole study: The earliest samples were collected approximately a decade before the 2015 WHO recommendation for immediate ART, a period when ART was typically delayed until CD4 counts fell. About 35% of the 30 participants with HIV were female. From some 33 adults with confirmed HIV infection, the cohort provided under 250 cryopreserved PBMC samples, gathered serially across a mean of around six years (range 1-12). No cross-contamination during QIAcube processing was shown when test extractions of a monoclonal T-cell line were performed alongside 33 polyclonal samples. A retrospective serial study tested whether ART initiation and durable HIV suppression were associated with changes in peripheral blood TRB repertoire composition and diversity. Results the study describes overall, beyond this receptor: The samples span the years 2004 to 2017, and the ART regimens used may be less effective than current regimens. Limited PBMC availability meant only the TCR beta chain was sequenced, without alpha chain pairing. No data were available on ART adherence, viral resistance or therapy changes, limiting inferences about post-ART repertoire changes. Expanded TRB clones identified before ART initiation dominated the repertoire at all time points, although this dominance fluctuated and declined in many PLHIV after ART. CDR3 length ranges in HIV repertoires were narrower than in controls, and network structure suggested an antigen-experienced repertoire with only a slight naive shift after ART. Unsorted PBMC were profiled instead of sorted CD4+ and CD8+ T cells because pre-ART samples had limited cell numbers. ART initiation was associated with a significant increase in TRB diversity, but diversity stayed significantly below transplant donor controls even after long-term ART.

The CDR3 holds 14 amino acids from the cysteine to the phenylalanine. Just the 42-base CDR3 DNA is kept, in frame starting at base 1. V loses 7 bases of germline sequence and J loses 3 bases, and the interval between the two ends is 13 bases. CDR1 and CDR2, looked up from the germline V gene, are MNHNS and SASEGT. The immunoSEQ hsTCRB v3.0 assay was used at survey level resolution to sequence the TRB variable region. The target sequencing depth for TRB was roughly 35,000-55,000 T-cell genomes per sample. An Illumina MiSeq with a v3 150-cycle kit was used to sequence the pooled TRB libraries. Under the source paper's analysis protocol: Repertoire analysis was run in R within a reproducible Nextflow workflow that covered QC, data transformation and analysis. LymphoSeq2, an R package for exploring AIRR-Seq data, was used to implement the custom analyses. A handful of samples that produced fewer than 5000 total TRB sequences were removed, so approximately 190 HIV repertoires were analyzed. Among the approximately 190 retained HIV repertoires, 55 to 60 were collected before ART initiation and 120 to 140 after ART initiation. Repertoires were downsampled to 5000 TRB nucleotide sequences, and summary statistics were averaged over 100 downsampling iterations. The analysis kept only TRB sequences whose CDR3 regions were at least seven amino acids long. Diversity was assessed using a clonality score derived from Shannon entropy and using the Gini coefficient. In the repertoire networks, any two of the top 5000 CDR3 amino acid sequences were connected whenever the two sequences differed by an edit distance of one. GLIPH2 predicted antigen specificity groups and MHC restriction for TRB CDR3 amino acid sequences. To flag known associations with CMV, EBV, HIV or tissue antigens, CDR3 amino acid sequences were compared against VDJdb and McPAS-TCR. Pre-ART, post-ART and control groups were compared with Wilcoxon signed-rank tests and Holm-Bonferroni correction. Sourced from immuneACCESS, this table was stored by TCRdb with only in-frame sequences that have V and J called. A share of the clones is absent; for the studies checked, an unresolved V gene accounts for under half, and the remainder has no known explanation. V and J calls and clone size are given by that table; D and trimming were obtained from the DNA. The sample records just under 20,000 clones, around 90% of which are singletons. The top ten clones comprise approximately 4.1% of the sample.

Participants were included only if at least one PBMC sample before ART initiation and at least two post-ART samples were available. Every participant with HIV received treatment in the United States of America. Cryopreserved samples of about 0.95-11 million PBMC were thawed and washed before DNA extraction. At the time of the earliest PBMC sample for each participant with HIV, ages ranged from about 20 to 54 years. Per participant, PBMC samples came from 1-4 timepoints prior to ART initiation and 2-8 timepoints following ART initiation, for a median of 7 samples. Serial HIV viral load, CD4+ T-cell count, ART history and demographic data were obtained for every participant. A Qiagen kit on a QIAcube was used to extract genomic DNA from unsorted PBMC, with samples processed in batches of 12. As to this clone: Its antigen remains undetermined. Within one base of it there is no much larger clone, and no base qualities were kept.

The clonotype was recovered from a man aged 18 to 30 with HIV. The chain is encoded by TRBV6-1 joined to TRBJ2-1, with the D gene possibly TRBD1 or TRBD2, each one fitting 5 bases. Sample: unsorted PBMCs, taken 2.1 years after starting antiretroviral therapy. Read as DNA, the sequence is TGTGCCAGCATCCTGGGACCGTTCTACAATGAGCAGTTCTTC. Translated, this is CASILGPFYNEQFF.